Presented here are 16 T cell receptor beta chains from one specimen sequenced in a study of T-cell memory formation after mild COVID-19. Via MiXCR, TCRdb re-called the 5' RACE reads, giving one row per CDR3 protein. Here the sample spans a few hundred thousand distinct CDR3 sequences, approximately 23% being singletons. Material: PBMCs or a T cell subset sorted from them (not recorded which). These TCRs come from an adult woman who had mild COVID-19 (a few samples of this study predate the infection). Cell type and time point are not known.

This clonotype was counted a few times. The CDR3 here is CASSQDWGQVNEQFF. CDR3 sequence (DNA): TGCGCCAGCAGCCAAGATTGGGGACAGGTTAATGAGCAGTTCTTC. The chain is built from TRBV4-1 and TRBJ2-1; 8 bases match TRBD1. The length of the CDR3 is 15 residues. CDR1 is MGHRA and CDR2 is YSYEKL in the germline V gene. J lost 7 bases, V lost 0 bases, and 5 bases had no gene match.

There are a few counts of this clonotype. The chain employs TRBV5-1 and TRBJ2-1; TRBD1 matches 10 bases. Germline V gene sequence: CDR1 SGHRS, CDR2 YFSETQ. V gave up 4 bases and J gave up 7 bases; unmatched junction bases: 5. This CDR3 comprises 14 residues. CDR3 region: CASSLGTGVNEQFF. The CDR3 DNA reads TGCGCCAGCAGCCTCGGGACAGGGGTTAATGAGCAGTTCTTC.

This chain joins TRBV12-3 or TRBV12-4 and TRBJ1-6; D gene unclear. There are 14 residues in the CDR3. Trimming removed 4 bases from V and 8 bases from J, with 12 bases in between. The CDR3 DNA reads TGTGCCAGCAGTTGGGGTGGAGGAGATTCACCCCTCCACTTT. Its translation is CASSWGGGDSPLHF.

This clonotype was observed a handful of times. The J gene is TRBJ1-5, the V gene TRBV14, with 10 bases lining up with TRBD1. Germline lookup yields CDR1 SGHDN and CDR2 FVKESK. The CDR3 runs 17 residues. V gave up 1 base and J gave up 5 bases; unmatched junction bases: 8. The CDR3 sequence is CASSQGSVDRGHQPQHF. In nucleotides, the CDR3 is TGTGCCAGCAGCCAAGGATCCGTTGACAGGGGGCATCAGCCCCAGCATTTT.

There are many counts of this clonotype. The V gene is TRBV7-8, the J gene TRBJ1-1; D is unresolved. CDR3 length: 15 amino acids. CDR1 and CDR2 (germline): SGHVS, FQNEAQ. Trimming pared 5 bases from V and 2 bases from J, leaving 15 bases between. DNA for the CDR3: TGTGCCAGCAGCGATGCCTTCGGGTTAAACACTGAAGCTTTCTTT. It specifies CASSDAFGLNTEAFF.

This clonotype has only a few counts. The chain has TRBV5-1 and TRBJ2-7; D possibly corresponds to TRBD1 (6 bases). The CDR3 extends over 17 amino acids. Deletions cut 4 bases from V and 0 bases from J, with 20 bases between. Germline values: CDR1 SGHRS, CDR2 YFSETQ. The CDR3 loop is CASSATSGTPSSYEQYF. For the CDR3, the DNA is TGCGCCAGCAGCGCCACGTCCGGGACACCCAGCTCCTACGAGCAGTACTTC.

A few counts support this clonotype. The chain employs TRBV9 and TRBJ1-5; 8 bases are shared with TRBD1. Germline loops: CDR1 SGDLS, CDR2 YYNGEE. V lost 2 bases, J lost 0 bases, and 10 bases stayed unmatched. The CDR3 runs to 18 residues. CDR3 in amino acids: CASSVGTGGGNSNQPQHF. The CDR3 region has the DNA TGTGCCAGCAGCGTTGGCACAGGGGGGGGAAATAGCAATCAGCCCCAGCATTTT.

The CDR3 coding sequence is TGTGCCTGGGGCGGGAGTCACGAGCAGTACTTC. This codes for CAWGGSHEQYF. This chain uses TRBV30 with TRBJ2-7, with TRBD2 identical over 7 bases. This CDR3 is 11 amino acids long. The V segment lost 5 bases and the J segment 5 bases; nucleotides outside the gene matches: 3. The germline CDR1 and CDR2 sequences are GTSNPN and SVGIG (reference sequence). Complete variable domain (other parts from reference TRBV30 and TRBJ2-7): SQTIHQWPATLVQPVGSPLSLECTVEGTSNPNLYWYRQAAGRGLQLLFYSVGIGQISSEVPQNLSASRPQDRQFILSSKKLLLSDSGFYLCAWGGSHEQYFGPGTRLTVT.

This clonotype has just a few counts. In nucleotides, the CDR3 is TGTGCCAGCAGATGGGGGAGTAGCGGGAGGGGCCAGACCCAGTACTTC. This sequence encodes CASRWGSSGRGQTQYF. This chain links TRBV7-2 with TRBJ2-5, with 11 bases aligning to TRBD2. Germline V CDR1 and CDR2: SGHTA, FQGNSA. V dropped 6 bases and J dropped 6; count of bases not matched to a gene: 12. The CDR3 totals 16 residues. The whole variable domain, remainder taken from reference TRBV7-2 and TRBJ2-5, is GAGVSQSPSNKVTEKGKDVELRCDPISGHTALYWYRQSLGQGLEFLIYFQGNSAPDKSGLPSDRFSAERTGGSVSTLTIQRTQQEDSAVYLCASRWGSSGRGQTQYFGPGTRLLVL.

This chain connects TRBV18 to TRBJ2-7, with D perhaps being TRBD1 or TRBD2 (5 bases each). The CDR3 covers 12 residues. Trimming stripped 6 bases from V and 7 bases from J, with 13 bases between. Germline V gives CDR1 KGHSH, CDR2 LQKENI. CDR3 sequence (DNA): TGTGCCAGCTCCCACCCGGGGCAAGAGCAGTACTTC. The encoded protein is CASSHPGQEQYF.

This sequence joins TRBV18 and TRBJ2-2; 8 bases fit TRBD1. The CDR3 length is 15 residues. V gave up 4 bases and J gave up 5 bases; unmatched junction bases: 6. CDR1 is KGHSH and CDR2 is LQKENI in the germline V gene. This chain's CDR3 is CASSQGTGSTGELFF. The CDR3 nucleotides read TGTGCCAGCTCACAAGGGACAGGTTCGACCGGGGAGCTGTTTTTT.

This clonotype was recorded a few times. The chain couples TRBV3-1 to TRBJ2-1; 7 bases agree with TRBD1. CDR3 length equals 13 residues. Losses at the gene ends were 4 bases for V and 9 bases for J; bases not matched to a gene: 6. Germline V lookup: CDR1 LGHDT, CDR2 YNNKEL (reference sequence). The CDR3 DNA is TGTGCCAGCAGCCCCGGTTCAGGGGGTGAGCAGTTCTTC. The encoded protein is CASSPGSGGEQFF.

This clonotype was detected a few times. The chain employs TRBV20-1 and TRBJ2-7, with TRBD1 matching 8 bases. V lost 1 base, J lost 5 bases, and 4 bases stayed unmatched. Per the germline V gene, CDR1 is DFQATT and CDR2 is SNEGSKA (reference sequence). The CDR3 length is 13 residues. The CDR3 spells CSARGSGGNEQYF. In DNA form, the CDR3 reads TGCAGTGCTAGAGGTTCAGGGGGCAACGAGCAGTACTTC.

The rearrangement uses TRBV6-5 and TRBJ2-7; D unresolved. Trimming removed 0 bases at V and 3 bases at J, with 15 bases between. CDR1 and CDR2 (germline): MNHEY, SVGAGI. The length of the CDR3 is 16 residues. CDR3 protein: CASSYSEPRLFYEQYF. CDR3 in DNA: TGTGCCAGCAGTTACTCTGAGCCGCGACTTTTCTACGAGCAGTACTTC.

This clonotype has just a few counts. The rearrangement links TRBV6-1 to TRBJ1-6; 8 bases fit TRBD1. The CDR3 runs to 17 residues. Germline CDR1 and CDR2: MNHNS and SASEGT. With 1 base clipped from V and 6 bases from J, the junction kept 8 bases outside the gene matches. The CDR3 DNA reads as TGTGCCAGCAGTGAAGAGGGAAGGGACAGGACTAATTCACCCCTCCACTTT. It translates to CASSEEGRDRTNSPLHF.

This chain uses TRBV11-3 with TRBJ2-3, with D perhaps matching TRBD1 (7 bases). This CDR3 spans 13 amino acids. Germline V gene lookup returns CDR1 SGHNT and CDR2 YENEEA. The ends were cut back, 4 bases at V and 10 bases at J, with 15 bases in the middle. CDR3 DNA sequence: TGTGCCAGCAGCTCAAGGACAGGAGGGTCGCAGTATTTT. As protein: CASSSRTGGSQYF.